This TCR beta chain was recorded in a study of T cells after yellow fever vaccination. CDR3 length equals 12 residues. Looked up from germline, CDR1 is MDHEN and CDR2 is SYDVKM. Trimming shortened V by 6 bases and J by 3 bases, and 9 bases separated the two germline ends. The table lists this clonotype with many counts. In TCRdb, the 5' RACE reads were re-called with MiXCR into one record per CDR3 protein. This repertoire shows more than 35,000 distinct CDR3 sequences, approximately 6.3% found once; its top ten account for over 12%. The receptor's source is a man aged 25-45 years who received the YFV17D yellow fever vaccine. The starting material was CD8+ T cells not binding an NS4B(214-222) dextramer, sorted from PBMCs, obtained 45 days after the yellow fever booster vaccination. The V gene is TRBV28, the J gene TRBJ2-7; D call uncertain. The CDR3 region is CASSPGVYEQYF. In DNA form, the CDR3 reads TGTGCCAGCAGCCCGGGCGTCTACGAGCAGTACTTC.